The entry below gives a single TCR beta chain sequence along with its context. What it binds is not known. CDR1 and CDR2 (germline): SGHNT, YYREEE (reference sequence). Trimming took off 3 bases at V and 0 bases at J, with 13 bases between the two ends. The CDR3 extends over 15 amino acids. Measured with immunoSEQ multiplex PCR; TCRdb has only the in-frame clones, and not every one. The table shows approximately 190,000 clones, with approximately 91% occurring only once. The sample originates from a study of T cell responses to AZD1222 COVID-19 vaccine. General study findings and limits: Spike-specific TCR breadth and depth went up after people got two AZD1222 doses. Of spike-specific TCRs, nearly half reportedly target regions left unmutated in variants. Females made up more of the donors, who were largely white British, and clonal diversity may have come out too low.

The material was peripheral blood, obtained on day 0 of AZD1222 vaccination. This TCR derives from an adult in good health. The chain recombines TRBV5-4 with TRBJ2-7, with D perhaps matching TRBD2 (5 bases). The CDR3, as DNA: TGTGCCAGCAGCTACACCCTTGGAGGCTCCTACGAGCAGTACTTC. It specifies CASSYTLGGSYEQYF.